Listed here is a single T cell receptor (beta chain). Its cognate antigen has yet to be identified. One base away there is no much larger clone; base qualities are not given. The sample belongs to a study of control samples from healthy donors and cancer patients (dated by TCRdb to about 2020). To prepare the library, the immunoSEQ multiplex PCR assay was applied. In its TCRdb copy, this immuneACCESS table keeps in-frame sequences only and misses some clones. Where compared with another copy, unresolved V genes explain less than half of these, and the others have no known cause. The sample table holds about 82,000 clones, of which around 91% were seen once. The top ten hold 7.2% of the sample. The germline V gene (reference sequence) specifies SEHNR as CDR1 and FQNEAQ as CDR2. The CDR3 has 12 amino acids, counting the end cysteine and phenylalanine. Just the 36-base CDR3 DNA is kept, in frame starting at base 1. A distance of 6 bases separates the germline ends of V and J, which lose 2 bases and 5 bases respectively.

This sequence originates from a man aged 45-65 years in good health. The sample comprised blood. This sequence uses TRBV7-9 and TRBJ2-5, with the D segment identity uncertain. The DNA sequence follows: TGTGCCAGCAGCTTAATTTCGGAGACCCAGTACTTC. Its coded protein is CASSLISETQYF.